The sequence of this TCR beta chain was determined in a study of T-cell reconstitution after alpha-beta-depleted transplantation in children. Study-level results: Newly generated T cells supplied most T-cell counts and diversity one year post-transplant.

In germline, CDR1 is SQVTM, CDR2 ANQGSEA. V lost 3 bases and J 2 bases, leaving 9 bases between the germline ends. The CDR3 totals 13 residues. This clonotype was seen at least ten times. As yet, its antigen is unknown. The TCRbeta library incorporated unique molecular identifiers. TCRdb re-analysed the PCR reads in MiXCR, keeping a single row per CDR3 protein. The data hold 280,000 or so distinct CDR3 sequences, with roughly 11% observed a single time. The sequence was obtained from a male patient under 10 years old who had a stem cell transplant for chronic granulomatous disease, so the T cells may come from the graft donor. V is TRBV29-1 and J is TRBJ2-3; D might be TRBD1 (5 bases). Sequencing was performed on peripheral blood, taken 180 days after TCRalphabeta/CD19-depleted stem cell transplant. This chain's CDR3 is CSVDQGYTDTQYF. CDR3 nucleotides: TGCAGCGTTGATCAGGGTTACACAGATACGCAGTATTTT.